This T cell receptor (beta chain) was sequenced for a study of T cell changes during pregnancy in multiple sclerosis. Germline V lookup: CDR1 LGHNA, CDR2 YNFKEQ. The CDR3 has 15 residues. V lost 4 bases, J lost 2 bases, and 6 bases stayed unmatched. The repertoire was sequenced with immunoSEQ multiplex PCR; TCRdb's copy has only in-frame clones and lacks some. This table has over 35,000 clones, 85% to 95% appearing once. This TCR was sampled from a female donor with multiple sclerosis, enrolled in a pregnancy study. The V call is TRBV4-2, the J call TRBJ2-5, with TRBD1 identical over 8 bases. Here the sequenced sample was peripheral blood, taken before pregnancy. The CDR3 DNA reads TGTGCCAGCAGCCCCGAAGGGACAGGTCAAGAGACCCAGTACTTC. Translated, it gives CASSPEGTGQETQYF.